A selection of T cell receptor beta chains follows, all from one sample in a study of T-cell memory formation after mild COVID-19. MiXCR was run by TCRdb on the 5' RACE reads, yielding one entry per CDR3 protein. The table has 380,000 or so distinct CDR3 sequences, around 15% seen once. The sample taken for sequencing was PBMCs or a T cell subset sorted from them (not recorded which). Receptors were obtained from a man between 18 and 29 years old who had mild COVID-19 (a few samples of this study predate the infection). Cell type and time point are not known. Each CDR3 is given with its conserved first and last residue. D genes are given only for firm matches. Part of the rows lack a size; the others show once, few, many or a class for expanded clones.

V	D	length	J	size	CDR3	DNA
TRBV7-8	TRBD1	13	TRBJ1-1	few	CASFSGQWTEAFF	TGTGCCAGCTTCTCGGGACAGTGGACTGAAGCTTTCTTT
TRBV11-3	TRBD1	17	TRBJ2-2	few	CASSSEGQGSNTGELFF	TGTGCCAGCAGCTCCGAGGGACAGGGGTCGAACACCGGGGAGCTGTTTTTT
TRBV12-3/TRBV12-4	.	14	TRBJ1-1	many	CASSSADSNTEAFF	TGTGCCAGCAGTTCAGCAGATTCGAACACTGAAGCTTTCTTT
TRBV9	TRBD2	15	TRBJ2-2	.	CASSVGGLLTGELFF	TGTGCCAGCAGCGTAGGGGGACTATTAACCGGGGAGCTGTTTTTT
TRBV11-2	.	10	TRBJ2-1	few	CASRGNQQFF	TGTGCCAGCAGAGGGAACCAGCAGTTCTTC
TRBV20-1	TRBD1	14	TRBJ2-7	.	CSADTGTGTYEQYF	TGCAGTGCTGACACCGGGACAGGGACCTACGAGCAGTACTTC
TRBV10-3	.	15	TRBJ2-3	.	CAISAGTVSTDTQYF	TGTGCCATCAGCGCAGGGACGGTGAGCACAGATACGCAGTATTTT
TRBV7-9	TRBD1	16	TRBJ2-1	many	CASSSPLTGLGNEQFF	TGTGCCAGCAGCTCCCCGCTGACAGGGCTAGGCAATGAGCAGTTCTTC
TRBV27	.	15	TRBJ2-1	.	CASTTGGGRYNEQFF	TGTGCCAGCACAACAGGTGGGGGGCGATACAATGAGCAGTTCTTC
TRBV4-3	TRBD1	16	TRBJ2-5	many	CASSPRWQGAQETQYF	TGCGCCAGCAGCCCTCGCTGGCAGGGGGCCCAAGAGACCCAGTACTTC
TRBV7-2	TRBD1	13	TRBJ2-7	many	CASSRQGTYEQYF	TGTGCCAGCAGCCGACAGGGGACCTACGAGCAGTACTTC
TRBV7-2	TRBD2	13	TRBJ2-5	few	CATQGGREETQYF	TGTGCCACCCAGGGTGGGAGGGAAGAGACCCAGTACTTC
TRBV7-8	.	14	TRBJ2-7	.	CASNYAGVSYEQYF	TGTGCCAGCAACTATGCAGGAGTCTCCTACGAGCAGTACTTC
TRBV5-8	.	15	TRBJ1-5	few	CASSPPGQHNQPQHF	TGTGCCAGCAGCCCGCCCGGGCAGCACAATCAGCCCCAGCATTTT
TRBV4-1	.	16	TRBJ1-1	many	CASSQSSRMLNTEAFF	TGCGCCAGCAGCCAGAGCTCTAGAATGTTGAACACTGAAGCTTTCTTT
TRBV5-1	.	15	TRBJ2-1	few	CASSPGAGAVDEQFF	TGCGCCAGCAGCCCCGGGGCGGGGGCCGTAGATGAGCAGTTCTTC
TRBV14	.	15	TRBJ1-6	.	CASSQSPGAGSPLHF	TGTGCCAGCAGCCAAAGCCCGGGGGCGGGTTCACCCCTCCACTTT
TRBV10-3	TRBD2	14	TRBJ2-1	many	CAAAPGLADTEQFF	TGTGCCGCTGCCCCGGGACTAGCGGATACCGAGCAGTTCTTC
TRBV7-2	.	14	TRBJ2-1	many	CASSFVGSYNEQFF	TGTGCCAGCAGCTTTGTTGGGTCCTACAATGAGCAGTTCTTC
TRBV4-1	.	13	TRBJ1-1	few	CASSPFSGTEAFF	TGCGCCAGCAGCCCATTCAGCGGCACTGAAGCTTTCTTT
TRBV20-1	TRBD2	17	TRBJ2-3	.	CSAGPLLAGGHTDTQYF	TGCAGTGCGGGACCCCTGCTAGCGGGGGGTCACACAGATACGCAGTATTTT
TRBV7-9	.	13	TRBJ2-7	.	CASSLYSAYEQYF	TGTGCCAGCAGCTTATACAGTGCCTACGAGCAGTACTTC
TRBV7-6	TRBD2	16	TRBJ2-3	few	CASSLGTSATADTQYF	TGTGCCAGCAGCTTAGGGACTAGCGCCACGGCAGATACGCAGTATTTT
TRBV15	TRBD1	17	TRBJ2-2	many	CATSRDLPGQGIGELFF	TGTGCCACCAGCAGAGATCTGCCGGGACAGGGAATCGGGGAGCTGTTTTTT
TRBV11-2	TRBD1	17	TRBJ2-3	.	CASSLDAGTGGTDTQYF	TGTGCCAGCAGCTTAGATGCCGGGACAGGGGGAACAGATACGCAGTATTTT
TRBV2	.	17	TRBJ2-6	few	CASSPGTLDDRANVLTF	TGTGCCAGCAGTCCCGGGACACTGGACGATCGGGCCAACGTCCTGACTTTC
TRBV20-1	TRBD1	14	TRBJ2-7	.	CSAPRAGGAWEQYF	TGCAGTGCTCCCCGGGCAGGGGGTGCATGGGAGCAGTACTTC
TRBV7-2	.	15	TRBJ2-5	few	CASSAYGRGQETQYF	TGTGCCAGCAGCGCTTACGGCAGAGGGCAAGAGACCCAGTACTTC
TRBV6-5	.	16	TRBJ1-4	once	CASSYTGGATNEKLFF	TGTGCCAGCAGTTACACCGGCGGGGCAACTAATGAAAAACTGTTTTTT
TRBV10-3	.	15	TRBJ2-3	.	CAISLGPTITDTQYF	TGTGCCATCTCCCTAGGACCGACCATCACAGATACGCAGTATTTT
TRBV12-3/TRBV12-4	.	14	TRBJ2-3	few	CASTPPGASDTQYF	TGTGCCAGCACCCCACCTGGGGCATCAGATACGCAGTATTTT
TRBV12-3/TRBV12-4	TRBD1	16	TRBJ1-4	few	CASRPGLQGLNEKLFF	TGTGCCAGCAGACCCGGCCTACAGGGGTTAAACGAAAAACTGTTTTTT
TRBV7-8	.	13	TRBJ2-1	many	CASSIGRYNEQFF	TGTGCCAGCAGCATTGGGAGGTACAATGAGCAGTTCTTC